Given below is one TCR beta chain in context. As yet, its antigen is unknown. This sample was included in a study of T cells in localized non-small cell lung cancer. Germline-derived CDR1 and CDR2 are SGDLS and YYNGEE. The CDR3 has 13 residues. Trimming removed 3 bases from V and 7 bases from J, with 11 bases in between. Measured with immunoSEQ multiplex PCR; TCRdb has only the in-frame clones, and not every one. The table shows approximately 47,000 clones, with about 86% occurring only once. Study-wide results and limits: Higher blood T cell density went with longer overall survival. Multi-region tumor sequencing was not done, so intratumor heterogeneity could not be excluded.

The TCR sequence derives from a man between 40 and 75 years old with stage II lung adenocarcinoma. The sample in question was PBMCs, obtained before any cancer treatment. The chain links TRBV9 to TRBJ1-5; no definite D call. The CDR3, as DNA: TGTGCCAGCAGCGAAGACGGGTGGCAGCCCCAGCATTTT. Translated: CASSEDGWQPQHF.